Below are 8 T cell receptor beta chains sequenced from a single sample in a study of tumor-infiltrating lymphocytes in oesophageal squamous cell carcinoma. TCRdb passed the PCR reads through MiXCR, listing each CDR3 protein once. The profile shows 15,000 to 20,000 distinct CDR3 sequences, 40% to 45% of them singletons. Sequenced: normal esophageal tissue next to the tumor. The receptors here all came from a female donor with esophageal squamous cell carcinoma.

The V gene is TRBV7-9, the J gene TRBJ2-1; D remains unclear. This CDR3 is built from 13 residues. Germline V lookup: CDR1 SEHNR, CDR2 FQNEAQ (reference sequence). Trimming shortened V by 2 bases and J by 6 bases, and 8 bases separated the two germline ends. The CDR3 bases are TGTGCCAGCAGCTTAATCCACGGCAATGAGCAGTTCTTC. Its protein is CASSLIHGNEQFF. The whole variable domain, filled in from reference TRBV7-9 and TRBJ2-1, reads DTGVSQNPRHKITKRGQNVTFRCDPISEHNRLYWYRQTLGQGPEFLTYFQNEAQLEKSRLLSDRFSAERPKGSFSTLEIQRTEQGDSAMYLCASSLIHGNEQFFGPGTRLTVL.

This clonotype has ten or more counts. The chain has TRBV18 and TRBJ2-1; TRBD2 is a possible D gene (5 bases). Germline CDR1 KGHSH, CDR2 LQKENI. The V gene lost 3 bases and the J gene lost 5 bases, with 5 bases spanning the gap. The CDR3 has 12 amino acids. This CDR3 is CASSPRDNEQFF. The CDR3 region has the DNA TGTGCCAGCTCACCGAGGGACAATGAGCAGTTCTTC.

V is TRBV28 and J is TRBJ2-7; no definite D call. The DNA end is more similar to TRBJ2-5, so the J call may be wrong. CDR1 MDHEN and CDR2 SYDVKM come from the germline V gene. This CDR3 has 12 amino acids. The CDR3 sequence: CASSFLRETQYF. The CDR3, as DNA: TGTGCCAGCAGTTTTTTACGTGAGACCCAGTACTTC.

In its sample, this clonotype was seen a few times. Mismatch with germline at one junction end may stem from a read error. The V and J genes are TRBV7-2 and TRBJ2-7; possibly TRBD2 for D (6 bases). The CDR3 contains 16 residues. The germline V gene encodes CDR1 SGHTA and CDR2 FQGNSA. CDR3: CASSLVPGSPTGELYF. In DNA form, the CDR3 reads TGTGCCAGCAGCTTAGTGCCCGGGAGTCCCACCGGGGAGCTGTACTTC.

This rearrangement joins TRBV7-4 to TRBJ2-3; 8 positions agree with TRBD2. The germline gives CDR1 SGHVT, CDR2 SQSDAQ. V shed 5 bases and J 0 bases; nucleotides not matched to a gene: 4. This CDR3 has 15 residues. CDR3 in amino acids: CASSQGLVSTDTQYF. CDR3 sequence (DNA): TGTGCCAGCAGCCAGGGACTAGTCAGCACAGATACGCAGTATTTT.

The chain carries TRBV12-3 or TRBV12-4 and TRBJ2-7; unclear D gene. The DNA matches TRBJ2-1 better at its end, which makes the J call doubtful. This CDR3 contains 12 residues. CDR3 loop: CASSYIRDEQFF. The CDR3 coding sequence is TGTGCCAGCAGTTACATCCGCGATGAGCAGTTCTTC.

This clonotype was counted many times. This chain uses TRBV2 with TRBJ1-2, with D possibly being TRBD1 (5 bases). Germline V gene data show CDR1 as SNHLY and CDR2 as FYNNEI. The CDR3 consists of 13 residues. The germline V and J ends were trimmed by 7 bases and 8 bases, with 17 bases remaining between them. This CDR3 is CASTTGTLSGYTF. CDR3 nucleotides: TGTGCCAGCACCACCGGGACCCTATCAGGCTACACCTTC.

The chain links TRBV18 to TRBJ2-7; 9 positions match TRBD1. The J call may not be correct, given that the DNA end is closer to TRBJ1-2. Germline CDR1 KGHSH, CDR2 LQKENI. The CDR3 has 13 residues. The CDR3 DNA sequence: TGTGCCAGCTCCCCGGGACAGGGCCATGGCTACACCTTC. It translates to CASSPGQGHGYTF.